Each of the 7 T cell receptor beta chains below was sequenced from the same sample in a study of beta chain features in type 1 diabetes. As every portion of the isolated RNA was reverse transcribed, the sequencing read expressed TCRB transcripts. The protocol was immunoSEQ multiplex PCR, while the TCRdb copy is restricted to in-frame clones and leaves out a portion. Of 390,000 or so clones in the sample, about 15% were seen once. The sample comprised naive CD4+ T cells from blood. These receptors came from a man in his thirties or forties in good health.

The chain links TRBV7-2 to TRBJ2-5; D remains ambiguous. Trimming removed 7 bases from V and 1 base from J, with 10 bases in between. The CDR3 consists of 13 residues. Looked up from germline, CDR1 is SGHTA and CDR2 is FQGNSA. The CDR3 coding sequence is TGTGCCAGCAACATACAGAGCCAAGAGACCCAGTACTTC. Translating it yields CASNIQSQETQYF.

The V gene is TRBV7-2, the J gene TRBJ2-3; 8 nucleotides match TRBD1. Per germline, CDR1 SGHTA and CDR2 FQGNSA. This CDR3 is built from 16 residues. With V trimmed by 1 base and J by 4 bases, 7 bases remained unmatched. CDR3 sequence: CASSLVGQGSPDTQYF. The CDR3 DNA reads as TGTGCCAGCAGCTTAGTTGGACAGGGTTCCCCAGATACGCAGTATTTT. Full variable domain (outside the CDR3, taken from reference TRBV7-2 and TRBJ2-3): GAGVSQSPSNKVTEKGKDVELRCDPISGHTALYWYRQSLGQGLEFLIYFQGNSAPDKSGLPSDRFSAERTGGSVSTLTIQRTQQEDSAVYLCASSLVGQGSPDTQYFGPGTRLTVL.

This chain connects TRBV29-1 to TRBJ2-5, with 7 bases matching TRBD1. The trim removed 8 bases at V and 1 base at J, leaving 4 bases unmatched. The CDR3 spans 12 residues. In germline, CDR1 is SQVTM, CDR2 ANQGSEA. CDR3 region: CSLGTAQETQYF. CDR3 nucleotide sequence: TGCAGCTTAGGGACAGCCCAAGAGACCCAGTACTTC. The whole variable domain, remainder taken from reference TRBV29-1 and TRBJ2-5, is SAVISQKPSRDICQRGTSLTIQCQVDSQVTMMFWYRQQPGQSLTLIATANQGSEATYESGFVIDKFPISRPNLTFSTLTVSNMSPEDSSIYLCSLGTAQETQYFGPGTRLLVL.

The DNA of the CDR3 is TGTGCCAGCAGCTCACAGGGGGCGCTCACGGATGAGCAGTTCTTC. Protein sequence: CASSSQGALTDEQFF. The V call is TRBV7-2, the J call TRBJ2-1; 9 bases match TRBD1. CDR3 size: 15 residues. Germline V gene sequence: CDR1 SGHTA, CDR2 FQGNSA. V lost 4 bases to trimming and J lost 8 bases; unmatched junction nucleotides: 9.

The rearrangement uses TRBV7-2 and TRBJ2-5; D unresolved. Germline CDR1 SGHTA, CDR2 FQGNSA. Trimming removed 5 bases at V and 5 bases at J, with 9 bases between. There are 12 residues in the CDR3. The CDR3 spells CASSRAKETQYF. CDR3 bases: TGTGCCAGCAGCCGGGCCAAGGAGACCCAGTACTTC.

Many counts were recorded for this clone. The rearrangement links TRBV29-1 to TRBJ2-2; no firm D call. The CDR3 is 14 amino acids. Germline CDR1 is SQVTM and CDR2 is ANQGSEA. V lost 2 bases to trimming and J lost 2 bases, with 9 bases between them. CDR3 DNA sequence: TGCAGCGTTGAAACAGAACCTAACACCGGGGAGCTGTTTTTT. Translating it yields CSVETEPNTGELFF.

This clone has just a few counts. V is TRBV6-6 and J is TRBJ2-3; no clear D. Between the trimmed V and J ends, which lost 0 bases and 7 bases, there was a span of 5 bases. This CDR3 has 12 residues. CDR1 MNHNY and CDR2 SVGAGI come from the germline V gene (reference sequence). The CDR3 sequence: CASSYSQNTQYF. CDR3 in DNA: TGTGCCAGCAGTTACTCTCAAAATACGCAGTATTTT.